This passage covers 26 T cell receptor beta chains from one sample sequenced in a study of blood T cells in healthy people across ages. Sample-barcoded 5' priming and a J-beta primer mix drove a second PCR of about 6 to 12 cycles. Using its own MiXCR run on the 5' RACE reads, TCRdb lists one record per CDR3 protein. Seen here are about 680,000 distinct CDR3 sequences, more than 40% observed once, and the top ten hold approximately 32%. The sequencing sample was made of blood. The source of these receptors is a woman between 55 and 75 years old in good health.

This chain links TRBV20-1 with TRBJ2-7; no definite D call. Germline V gene data show CDR1 as DFQATT and CDR2 as SNEGSKA (reference sequence). The CDR3 covers 14 residues. Between the trimmed V and J ends, which lost 0 bases and 0 bases, there was a span of 9 bases. In DNA, the CDR3 is TGCAGTGCTAGAGATTTGCCTACCTCCTACGAGCAGTACTTC. Translation gives CSARDLPTSYEQYF.

J is TRBJ2-1 and V is TRBV6-5; 8 bases agree with TRBD1. The CDR3 spans 16 residues. CDR1 MNHEY and CDR2 SVGAGI come from the germline V gene. V lost 4 bases, J lost 3 bases, and 8 bases stayed unmatched. In nucleotides, the CDR3 is TGTGCCAGCAGTTCCGCCCGACAGGGGTTCTACAATGAGCAGTTCTTC. Its protein is CASSSARQGFYNEQFF.

This clonotype was detected only a few times. V and J are TRBV20-1 and TRBJ2-7, with D perhaps TRBD1 (6 bases). V lost 5 bases to trimming and J lost 0 bases, with 11 bases between them. The CDR3 is made up of 13 amino acids. Germline CDR1 reads DFQATT; CDR2 reads SNEGSKA (reference sequence). The CDR3 nucleotides read TGCAGTGCTCCGTTACAGGGCTCCTACGAGCAGTACTTC. The encoded protein is CSAPLQGSYEQYF.

The J gene is TRBJ2-5, the V gene TRBV11-2; D is uncertain. The CDR3 has 12 residues. V dropped 2 bases and J dropped 5 bases, with 6 bases sitting between them. The germline V gene has CDR1 SGHAT and CDR2 FQNNGV. The CDR3 spells CASSLNDETQYF. The CDR3 DNA follows: TGTGCCAGCAGCTTAAACGACGAGACCCAGTACTTC. The entire variable domain, with the rest obtained from reference TRBV11-2 and TRBJ2-5, is as follows: EAGVAQSPRYKIIEKRQSVAFWCNPISGHATLYWYQQILGQGPKLLIQFQNNGVVDDSQLPKDRFSAERLKGVDSTLKIQPAKLEDSAVYLCASSLNDETQYFGPGTRLLVL.

In its sample, this clonotype was seen a few times. The chain joins TRBV15 to TRBJ2-3; D call uncertain. Looked up from germline, CDR1 is LNHNV and CDR2 is YYDKDF (reference sequence). This CDR3 has 13 residues. Trimming removed 0 bases at V and 6 bases at J, with 7 bases between. The CDR3 DNA reads as TGTGCCACCAGCAGAGATCTAGGCGATACGCAGTATTTT. Translated, it gives CATSRDLGDTQYF. Combining the CDR3 with reference TRBV15 and TRBJ2-3 gives the whole variable domain DAMVIQNPRYQVTQFGKPVTLSCSQTLNHNVMYWYQQKSSQAPKLLFHYYDKDFNNEADTPDNFQSRRPNTSFCFLDIRSPGLGDTAMYLCATSRDLGDTQYFGPGTRLTVL.

This clonotype has more than one count but fewer than ten. The chain links TRBV6-5 to TRBJ2-3; no clear D. V gave up 5 bases and J gave up 6 bases, with 9 bases separating them. Germline CDR1 is MNHEY and CDR2 is SVGAGI. CDR3 length equals 12 residues. This CDR3 is CASSGALDTQYF. CDR3 DNA sequence: TGTGCCAGCAGTGGAGCCCTGGATACGCAGTATTTT.

The V call is TRBV11-2, the J call TRBJ2-3; possible D gene TRBD2, 6 bases. The CDR3 length is 15 residues. Germline V CDR1 and CDR2: SGHAT, FQNNGV. Trimming shortened V by 5 bases and J by 1 base, and 13 bases separated the two germline ends. The CDR3 DNA is TGTGCCAGCAGCCTTTCGGGGACTGGCACAGATACGCAGTATTTT. Translation gives CASSLSGTGTDTQYF. The variable domain in full, with the rest retrieved from reference TRBV11-2 and TRBJ2-3, is EAGVAQSPRYKIIEKRQSVAFWCNPISGHATLYWYQQILGQGPKLLIQFQNNGVVDDSQLPKDRFSAERLKGVDSTLKIQPAKLEDSAVYLCASSLSGTGTDTQYFGPGTRLTVL.

In its sample, this clonotype was seen a few times. The CDR3 coding sequence is TGCGCCAGCAGCCTCGGTGGTAGGTACACTGAAGCTTTCTTT. This sequence encodes CASSLGGRYTEAFF. V gene TRBV10-2 combines with J gene TRBJ1-1; D not resolved. This CDR3 is 14 amino acids long. Germline CDR1 WSHSY, CDR2 SAAADI. V lost 6 bases and J 3 bases, leaving 14 bases between the germline ends.

CDR3 region: CASSLWDQSYNEQFF. The CDR3, as DNA: TGTGCCAGCAGCTTATGGGACCAATCCTACAATGAGCAGTTCTTC. The chain combines TRBV7-2 with TRBJ2-1; TRBD1 or TRBD2 may be the D gene (5 bases each). Germline V gene sequence: CDR1 SGHTA, CDR2 FQGNSA. Between the trimmed V and J ends, which lost 2 bases and 1 base, there was a span of 9 bases. The CDR3 is made up of 15 amino acids.

The chain joins TRBV4-3 to TRBJ1-2; 9 bases are shared with TRBD1. The CDR3 spans 16 residues. Germline lookup yields CDR1 LGHNA and CDR2 YSLEER. The ends lost 0 bases at V and 3 bases at J; junction bases unmatched: 5. CDR3 bases: TGCGCCAGCAGCCAAGATCCGACAGGGGGGTACTATGGCTACACCTTC. Residues: CASSQDPTGGYYGYTF.

This clonotype has only one observation. CDR3 sequence reads: CASGYRDPSYEQYF. The CDR3 nucleotides read TGTGCCAGCGGGTACCGGGACCCCTCCTACGAGCAGTACTTC. The J gene is TRBJ2-7, the V gene TRBV27, with D perhaps given as TRBD1 or TRBD2 (5 bases each). The CDR3 covers 14 residues. Trimming removed 8 bases at V and 0 bases at J, with 14 bases between. Germline V CDR1 and CDR2: MNHEY, SMNVEV (reference sequence).

The chain employs TRBV28 and TRBJ2-1, with D possibly being TRBD2 (5 bases). V shed 7 bases and J shed 7 bases, with 20 bases lying between them. CDR3 size: 15 residues. Germline V gene lookup returns CDR1 MDHEN and CDR2 SYDVKM. The CDR3 reads CASNPPTGGNNEQFF. The CDR3 DNA is TGTGCCAGCAACCCCCCGACTGGAGGAAATAATGAGCAGTTCTTC. The full variable domain, with the rest looked up from reference TRBV28 and TRBJ2-1, is DVKVTQSSRYLVKRTGEKVFLECVQDMDHENMFWYRQDPGLGLRLIYFSYDVKMKEKGDIPEGYSVSREKKERFSLILESASTNQTSMYLCASNPPTGGNNEQFFGPGTRLTVL.

This clonotype was found a few times. The chain is built from TRBV4-3 and TRBJ1-2; D gene uncertain. In germline, CDR1 is LGHNA, CDR2 YSLEER. The CDR3 is made up of 13 amino acids. Trimming pared 0 bases from V and 6 bases from J, leaving 8 bases between. The CDR3 here is CASSQEMGDGYTF. The DNA of the CDR3 is TGCGCCAGCAGCCAAGAAATGGGCGATGGCTACACCTTC.

This clonotype was found a few times. V usage is TRBV5-1 and J usage is TRBJ1-2, with TRBD1 matching 7 bases. Germline CDR1 SGHRS, CDR2 YFSETQ. CDR3 length equals 14 residues. Trimming at V came to 4 bases and at J to 4 bases, leaving 7 bases not matched to a gene. This CDR3 reads CASSPGPGGYGYTF. DNA of the CDR3: TGCGCCAGCAGCCCCGGACCAGGGGGCTATGGCTACACCTTC.

The V call is TRBV9, the J call TRBJ2-5; D unresolved. TRBJ2-7 matches the DNA end more closely, so the J call is doubtful. Germline lookup yields CDR1 SGDLS and CDR2 YYNGEE. CDR3 length equals 12 residues. Written as DNA, the CDR3 is TGTGCCAGCAGCGTAGAACGCTACGAGCAGTACTTC. This translates into CASSVERYEQYF.

This clonotype was detected a few times. The CDR3 sequence: CASSQEAGQGVKSGYTF. The CDR3 DNA follows: TGCGCCAGCAGCCAAGAAGCGGGACAGGGGGTGAAGAGTGGCTACACCTTC. V usage is TRBV4-3 and J usage is TRBJ1-2, with 11 bases matching TRBD1. CDR1 is LGHNA and CDR2 is YSLEER in the germline V gene. V trimming: 0 bases; J trimming: 7 bases; junction bases outside the gene matches: 10. The CDR3 totals 17 residues.

The sample holds a few counts of this clonotype. The rearrangement uses TRBV7-2 and TRBJ2-4; D not certain. The J call may be faulty, since TRBJ2-7 better matches the DNA end. This CDR3 comprises 15 residues. In germline, CDR1 is SGHTA, CDR2 FQGNSA. The DNA for the CDR3 is TGTGCCAGCAGCTCTAGTGTCTCAGCATCCTACGAGCAGTACTTC. It encodes CASSSSVSASYEQYF.

This clonotype was seen only a few times. This rearrangement joins TRBV7-9 to TRBJ1-1; 8 bases fit TRBD1. CDR1 and CDR2 (germline): SEHNR, FQNEAQ (reference sequence). V was clipped by 6 bases and J by 1 base; unmatched bases: 4. CDR3 length: 14 amino acids. For the CDR3, the DNA is TGTGCCAGCAGGCTTGACAGGGGGAACACTGAAGCTTTCTTT. Translation: CASRLDRGNTEAFF.

This clonotype was seen a handful of times. CDR3 DNA: TGTGCCAGCAGTTCGGCCGGATCCTACAATGAGCAGTTCTTC. This sequence encodes CASSSAGSYNEQFF. The chain couples TRBV7-9 to TRBJ2-1; no firm D call. The CDR3 is 14 amino acids. CDR1 and CDR2 from the germline V gene are SEHNR and FQNEAQ (reference sequence). Trimming cost V 6 bases and J 1 base, with 10 bases left between them.

V gene TRBV2 combines with J gene TRBJ2-5; TRBD1 might be the D (6 bases). Germline V CDR1 and CDR2: SNHLY, FYNNEI. This CDR3 is 14 amino acids long. V dropped 6 bases and J dropped 2 bases, with 13 bases sitting between them. The CDR3 region is CASRSQGLQETQYF. CDR3 DNA sequence: TGTGCCAGCAGGTCCCAGGGGTTACAAGAGACCCAGTACTTC.

This clonotype came up a few times. V usage is TRBV20-1 and J usage is TRBJ2-1; TRBD2 aligns across 12 bases. The CDR3 covers 22 residues. The V gene's germline CDR1 is DFQATT and CDR2 SNEGSKA (reference sequence). V lost 1 base, J lost 0 bases, and 19 bases stayed unmatched. DNA of the CDR3: TGCAGTGCTAGAGCTTGGGTGGGAACTAGCGGGAGGACGGAAAGCTCCTACAATGAGCAGTTCTTC. It is translated as CSARAWVGTSGRTESSYNEQFF.

This clonotype was observed a handful of times. The V and J genes are TRBV6-6 and TRBJ1-2; TRBD1 matches 7 bases. The germline gives CDR1 MNHNY, CDR2 SVGAGI (reference sequence). J lost 0 bases, V lost 6 bases, and 4 bases had no gene match. This CDR3 spans 14 amino acids. The CDR3 bases are TGTGCCAGCAGCTGGACAGGAGCTAACTATGGCTACACCTTC. This encodes CASSWTGANYGYTF.

This clonotype was seen just once. The chain is built from TRBV20-1 and TRBJ2-1; 7 bases align to TRBD2. Germline CDR1 reads DFQATT; CDR2 reads SNEGSKA (reference sequence). V lost 2 bases to trimming and J lost 9 bases; unmatched junction nucleotides: 16. The CDR3 length is 16 residues. The CDR3 DNA follows: TGCAGTGCTAGAAACACGCGGGAGTTAGAATACGGTGAGCAGTTCTTC. Its translation is CSARNTRELEYGEQFF.

J is TRBJ2-1 and V is TRBV11-2, with 11 positions matching TRBD2. V shed 4 bases, J shed 1 base, and the junction held 18 bases outside the gene matches. Germline CDR1 SGHAT, CDR2 FQNNGV. This CDR3 region has 21 residues. The CDR3 loop is CASSSRGRVSSGRQSYNEQFF. For the CDR3, the DNA is TGTGCCAGCAGCTCCAGGGGTCGGGTCTCTAGCGGGAGGCAATCCTACAATGAGCAGTTCTTC. The complete variable domain, with remaining parts taken from reference TRBV11-2 and TRBJ2-1, reads EAGVAQSPRYKIIEKRQSVAFWCNPISGHATLYWYQQILGQGPKLLIQFQNNGVVDDSQLPKDRFSAERLKGVDSTLKIQPAKLEDSAVYLCASSSRGRVSSGRQSYNEQFFGPGTRLTVL.

This clonotype appeared many times. This chain connects TRBV29-1 to TRBJ2-5; a weak D match, TRBD1 (5 bases). The CDR3 totals 12 residues. Germline-derived CDR1 and CDR2 are SQVTM and ANQGSEA. Trimming removed 7 bases from V and 1 base from J, with 10 bases in between. CDR3 coding DNA: TGCAGCGGGCGACAGTCCCAAGAGACCCAGTACTTC. This gives the protein CSGRQSQETQYF.

The chain joins TRBV20-1 to TRBJ2-1; 9 bases fit TRBD1. Germline lookup yields CDR1 DFQATT and CDR2 SNEGSKA (reference sequence). This CDR3 is 11 amino acids long. This chain's CDR3 is CSGQGYNEQFF. CDR3 nucleotide sequence: TGCAGCGGACAGGGGTACAATGAGCAGTTCTTC.